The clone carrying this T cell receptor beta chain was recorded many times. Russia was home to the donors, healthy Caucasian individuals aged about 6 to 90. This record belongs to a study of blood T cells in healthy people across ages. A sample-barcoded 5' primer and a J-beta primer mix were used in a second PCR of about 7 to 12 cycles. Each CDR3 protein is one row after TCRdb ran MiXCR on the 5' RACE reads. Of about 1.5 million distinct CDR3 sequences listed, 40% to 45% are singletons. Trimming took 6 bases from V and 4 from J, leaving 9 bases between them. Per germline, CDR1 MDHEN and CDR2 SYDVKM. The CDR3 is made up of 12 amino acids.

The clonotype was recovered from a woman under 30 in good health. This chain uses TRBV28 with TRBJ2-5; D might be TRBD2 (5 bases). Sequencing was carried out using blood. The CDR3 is CASRDLGETQYF. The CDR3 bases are TGTGCCAGCAGGGACTTGGGAGAGACCCAGTACTTC.